A selection of T cell receptor beta chains follows, all from one sample in a study of metastatic and nonmetastatic thyroid tumors. TCRdb redid the clone calls on the PCR reads using MiXCR. The sample yields 21,000 or so clones, over 25% seen once. The sample consisted of tumor tissue. The receptors here all came from a male donor with papillary thyroid cancer or a benign thyroid nodule (not recorded which). Some clones in this sample may be carry-over from other donors' samples. Each CDR3 is given with its conserved first and last residue. A D gene is named only where the DNA matches it firmly. The size of a clone is reported for some rows only, either as once, few or many, or as a class for expanded clones.

V	D	size	J	CDR3	DNA
TRBV6-1	.	.	TRBJ1-4	CASSPRGGEKLFF	TGTGCCAGCAGCCCACGTGGCGGCGAAAAACTGTTTTTT
TRBV4-1	TRBD2	medium-sized	TRBJ2-5	CASSQEGLAGEKETQYF	TGCGCCAGCAGCCAAGAGGGACTAGCGGGAGAGAAAGAGACCCAGTACTTC
TRBV6-2/TRBV6-3	.	few	TRBJ2-5	CASSFNRETQYF	TGTGCCAGCAGTTTCAACAGGGAGACCCAGTACTTC
TRBV5-6	.	.	TRBJ2-7	CASSLLGPSSYEQYF	TGTGCCAGCAGCTTACTAGGACCCAGCTCCTACGAGCAGTACTTC
TRBV2	.	.	TRBJ2-7	CASSDNRHYEQYF	TGTGCCAGCAGTGATAACAGACACTACGAGCAGTACTTC
TRBV20-1	TRBD2	.	TRBJ2-3	CSVRVGGRARGTDTQYF	TGCAGTGTGAGGGTCGGCGGGAGGGCCAGGGGCACAGATACGCAGTATTTT
TRBV28	.	few	TRBJ2-7	CATQGGIYEQYF	TGCGCTACACAGGGAGGAATTTACGAGCAGTACTTC
TRBV28	TRBD2	.	TRBJ2-5	CASSYSGFRETQYF	TGTGCCAGCAGTTATAGCGGGTTCAGGGAGACCCAGTACTTC
TRBV7-2	TRBD1	.	TRBJ2-7	CASSLGGTGCNEQYF	TGTGCCAGCAGCCTGGGCGGGACAGGATGTAACGAGCAGTACTTC
TRBV6-2/TRBV6-3	.	few	TRBJ2-7	CASSYFSYEQYF	TGTGCCAGCAGTTACTTCAGCTACGAGCAGTACTTC
TRBV6-1	.	.	TRBJ1-5	CASSEPPGVGNQPQHF	TGTGCCAGCAGTGAACCGCCAGGTGTCGGCAATCAGCCCCAGCATTTT
TRBV20-1	TRBD1	.	TRBJ2-7	CSAPRQGINEQYF	TGCAGTGCGCCAAGACAGGGGATAAACGAGCAGTACTTC
TRBV13	.	.	TRBJ1-1	CASSSTLNTEAFF	TGTGCCAGCAGCTCGACATTGAACACTGAAGCTTTCTTT
TRBV19	.	medium-sized	TRBJ1-2	CASTAAYGGYTF	TGTGCCAGTACGGCGGCTTATGGCGGCTACACCTTC
TRBV18	.	.	TRBJ2-5	CASSPLDSKETQYF	TGTGCCAGCTCACCACTGGACAGTAAAGAGACCCAGTACTTC
TRBV11-2	.	medium-sized	TRBJ2-3	CASSLGQDSTDTQYF	TGTGCCAGCAGCTTAGGCCAGGATAGCACAGATACGCAGTATTTT
TRBV5-1	.	medium-sized	TRBJ2-7	CASSPEGGTLTYEQYF	TGCGCCAGCAGCCCCGAGGGGGGGACTCTAACCTACGAGCAGTACTTC
TRBV24-1	TRBD1	few	TRBJ2-7	CATSDSPGQGVEEQYF	TGTGCCACCAGTGATTCTCCGGGACAGGGAGTGGAAGAGCAGTACTTC
TRBV7-9	.	many	TRBJ1-2	CASSLGGTLNYGYTF	TGTGCCAGCAGCTTAGGAGGGACGTTAAACTATGGCTACACCTTC
TRBV19	.	few	TRBJ1-5	CASSEHNSNQPQHF	TGTGCCAGTAGTGAACACAATAGCAATCAGCCCCAGCATTTT
TRBV7-9	TRBD2	many	TRBJ2-2	CASGPDGRAGELFF	TGTGCCAGCGGACCCGACGGGAGGGCCGGGGAGCTGTTTTTT
TRBV20-1	.	.	TRBJ1-2	CSAQLTGRYGYTF	TGCAGTGCCCAACTCACCGGGCGTTATGGCTACACCTTC
TRBV6-2/TRBV6-3	.	few	TRBJ1-6	CASLQNRDNSPLHF	TGTGCCAGCCTACAGAACAGAGATAATTCACCCCTCCACTTT
TRBV3-1	.	.	TRBJ1-1	CASSQGWGVDTEAFF	TGTGCCAGCAGCCAGGGATGGGGGGTGGACACTGAAGCTTTCTTT
TRBV30	TRBD1	medium-sized	TRBJ1-3	CAWGQGLNTIYF	TGTGCCTGGGGACAGGGGTTGAACACCATATATTTT
TRBV5-1	.	medium-sized	TRBJ2-2	CASKSDPNTGELFF	TGCGCCAGCAAGTCAGATCCGAACACCGGGGAGCTGTTTTTT
TRBV20-1	.	.	TRBJ2-5	CSARGRGYQETQYF	TGCAGTGCTAGGGGCAGGGGATACCAAGAGACCCAGTACTTC
TRBV28	.	.	TRBJ1-5	CASSFGQTWSNQPQHF	TGTGCCAGCAGTTTTGGACAGACGTGGAGCAATCAGCCCCAGCATTTT